Presented here are 10 T cell receptor beta chains from one specimen sequenced in a study of technical replicates of blood from a handful of donors. The data were produced by immunoSEQ multiplex PCR, yet TCRdb's version contains in-frame clones alone and is incomplete. The data contain some 87,000 clones, about 97% of them seen just once; the ten biggest clones take up around 0.33%. The specimen sequenced was T cells isolated from PBMCs. These receptors came from a human donor in good health.

About this clone itself: One junction end disagrees with the germline gene, perhaps due to a read error. The chain recombines TRBV7-7 with TRBJ2-7, with TRBD1 matching over 9 bases. Germline V gene lookup returns CDR1 SSHAT and CDR2 FNYEAQ (reference sequence). CDR3 length equals 18 residues. DNA for the CDR3: TGTGCTAGCAGCCACAAATCTGCCCCGGGACAGGGTCTCTACGAGCAGTACTTC. Translating it yields CASSHKSAPGQGLYEQYF.

This rearrangement joins TRBV11-2 to TRBJ2-1, with TRBD2 identical over 8 bases. The V and J ends lost 3 bases and 6 bases, in that order; junction bases with no gene match: 4. This CDR3 region has 14 residues. The germline V gene encodes CDR1 SGHAT and CDR2 FQNNGV. The chain's CDR3 is CASSLQAGANEQFF. Written as DNA, the CDR3 is TGTGCCAGCAGCTTGCAAGCGGGAGCCAATGAGCAGTTCTTC.

The chain links TRBV7-9 to TRBJ1-1; D possibly corresponds to TRBD1 (5 bases). Germline-derived CDR1 and CDR2 are SEHNR and FQNEAQ (reference sequence). The CDR3 runs 16 residues. V lost 1 base and J 0 bases, leaving 12 bases between the germline ends. The CDR3 spells CASSLEGTIMNTEAFF. The CDR3 DNA reads as TGTGCCAGCAGCTTAGAGGGGACTATTATGAACACTGAAGCTTTCTTT.

This clone has a single count. The chain carries TRBV2 and TRBJ1-5; D is perhaps TRBD1 (6 bases). Deletions cut 5 bases from V and 1 base from J, with 12 bases between. CDR3 length equals 15 residues. Germline values: CDR1 SNHLY, CDR2 FYNNEI. The CDR3 here is CASSPRGRSNQPQHF. CDR3 coding DNA: TGTGCCAGCAGTCCCAGGGGTAGGAGCAATCAGCCCCAGCATTTT.

The V and J genes are TRBV30 and TRBJ2-1; 8 nucleotides match TRBD2. The J segment lost 6 bases and the V segment lost 4 bases, leaving 5 bases of the junction unmatched. Per the germline V gene, CDR1 is GTSNPN and CDR2 is SVGIG (reference sequence). The CDR3 contains 13 residues. The CDR3 reads CAWTSGLGNEQFF. The CDR3 nucleotides are TGTGCCTGGACTAGCGGGTTGGGCAATGAGCAGTTCTTC.

J is TRBJ2-7 and V is TRBV29-1; 9 positions match TRBD1. Germline V gives CDR1 SQVTM, CDR2 ANQGSEA. This CDR3 is built from 13 residues. Germline trimming cut 6 bases from V and 3 bases from J; bases unmatched to any gene: 6. CDR3 loop: CSVPGQGFYEQYF. As DNA, the CDR3 is TGCAGCGTGCCGGGACAGGGTTTCTACGAGCAGTACTTC.

The V gene is TRBV9, the J gene TRBJ2-5, with 10 bases that match TRBD2. CDR3 length equals 15 residues. CDR1 and CDR2 from the germline V gene are SGDLS and YYNGEE. V lost 1 base to trimming and J lost 1 base; unmatched junction nucleotides: 1. Here the CDR3 reads CASSVLAGAQETQYF. In DNA, the CDR3 is TGTGCCAGCAGCGTACTAGCGGGGGCCCAAGAGACCCAGTACTTC.

J is TRBJ1-1 and V is TRBV7-9; D might be TRBD1 (5 bases). Germline lookup yields CDR1 SEHNR and CDR2 FQNEAQ (reference sequence). This CDR3 is built from 14 residues. The V and J ends lost 1 base and 5 bases respectively, with 11 bases between them. This CDR3 is CASSLGLGGTEAFF. In DNA, the CDR3 is TGTGCCAGCAGCTTAGGTCTGGGGGGGACTGAAGCTTTCTTT.

V gene TRBV18 combines with J gene TRBJ1-5, with D perhaps TRBD1 (6 bases). This CDR3 region has 15 residues. Germline V gene sequence: CDR1 KGHSH, CDR2 LQKENI. V lost 5 bases, J lost 2 bases, and 13 bases lay in between. CDR3: CASSSGEYGNQPQHF. In DNA, the CDR3 is TGTGCCAGCTCATCAGGGGAATACGGCAATCAGCCCCAGCATTTT.

CDR3 loop: CATYRRDREVTEQFF. DNA for the CDR3: TGTGCCACCTACCGTCGGGACAGGGAAGTCACTGAGCAGTTCTTC. The rearrangement links TRBV5-5 to TRBJ2-1, with 9 nucleotides matching TRBD1. This CDR3 is 15 amino acids long. CDR1 is SGHKS, CDR2 YYEKEE, per germline (reference sequence). Trimming cost V 9 bases and J 9 bases; bases outside gene matches: 16.